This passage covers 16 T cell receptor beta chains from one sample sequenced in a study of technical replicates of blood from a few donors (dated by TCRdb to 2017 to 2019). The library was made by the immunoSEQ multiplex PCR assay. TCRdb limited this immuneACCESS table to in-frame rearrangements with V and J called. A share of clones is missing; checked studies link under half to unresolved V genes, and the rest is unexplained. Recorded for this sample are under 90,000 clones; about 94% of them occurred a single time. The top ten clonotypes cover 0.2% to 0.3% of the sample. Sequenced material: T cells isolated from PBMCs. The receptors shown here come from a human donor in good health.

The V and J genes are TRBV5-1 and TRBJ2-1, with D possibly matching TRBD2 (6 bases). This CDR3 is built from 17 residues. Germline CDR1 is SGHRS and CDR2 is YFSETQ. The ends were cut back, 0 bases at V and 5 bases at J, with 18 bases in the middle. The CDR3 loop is CASSLEGVGGLNNEQFF. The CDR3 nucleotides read TGCGCCAGCAGCTTGGAAGGCGTGGGGGGACTTAACAATGAGCAGTTCTTC. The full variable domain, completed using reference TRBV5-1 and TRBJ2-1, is KAGVTQTPRYLIKTRGQQVTLSCSPISGHRSVSWYQQTPGQGLQFLFEYFSETQRNKGNFPGRFSGRQFSNSRSEMNVSTLELGDSALYLCASSLEGVGGLNNEQFFGPGTRLTVL.

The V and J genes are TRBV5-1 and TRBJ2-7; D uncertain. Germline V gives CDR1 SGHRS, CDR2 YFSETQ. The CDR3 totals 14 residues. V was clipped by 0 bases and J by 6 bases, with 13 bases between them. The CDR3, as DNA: TGCGCCAGCAGCTTGGGGCAGGCCACAAGCGAGCAGTACTTC. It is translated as CASSLGQATSEQYF.

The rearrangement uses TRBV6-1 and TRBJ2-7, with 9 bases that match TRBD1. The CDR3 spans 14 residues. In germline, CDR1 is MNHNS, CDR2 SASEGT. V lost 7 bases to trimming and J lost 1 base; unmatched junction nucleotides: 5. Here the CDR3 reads CASIRDRVSYEQYF. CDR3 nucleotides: TGTGCCAGCATCCGGGACAGGGTGTCCTACGAGCAGTACTTC.

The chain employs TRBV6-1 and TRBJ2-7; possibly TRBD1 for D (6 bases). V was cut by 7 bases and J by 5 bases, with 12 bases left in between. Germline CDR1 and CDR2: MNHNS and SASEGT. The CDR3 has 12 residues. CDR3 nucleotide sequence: TGTGCCAGCATCTTGGACAGAAACGAGCAGTACTTC. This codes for CASILDRNEQYF.

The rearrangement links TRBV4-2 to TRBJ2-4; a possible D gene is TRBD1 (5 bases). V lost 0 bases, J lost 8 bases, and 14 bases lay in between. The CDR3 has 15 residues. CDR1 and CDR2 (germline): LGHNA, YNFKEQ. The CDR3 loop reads CASSQEGQAFDIQYF. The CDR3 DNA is TGTGCCAGCAGCCAAGAAGGACAAGCCTTTGACATTCAGTACTTC.

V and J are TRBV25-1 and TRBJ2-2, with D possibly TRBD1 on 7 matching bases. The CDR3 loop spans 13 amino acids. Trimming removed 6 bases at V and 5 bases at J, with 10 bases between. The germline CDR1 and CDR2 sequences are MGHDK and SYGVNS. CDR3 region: CASRTGRTGELFF. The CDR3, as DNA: TGTGCCAGCAGGACAGGGAGGACCGGGGAGCTGTTTTTT.

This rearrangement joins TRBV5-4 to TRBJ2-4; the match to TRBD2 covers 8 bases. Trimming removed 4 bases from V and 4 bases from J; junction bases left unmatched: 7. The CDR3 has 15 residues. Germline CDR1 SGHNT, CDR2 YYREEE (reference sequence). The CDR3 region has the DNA TGTGCCAGCAGCAAACCGGGACTAGGGAAAAACATTCAGTACTTC. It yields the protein CASSKPGLGKNIQYF.

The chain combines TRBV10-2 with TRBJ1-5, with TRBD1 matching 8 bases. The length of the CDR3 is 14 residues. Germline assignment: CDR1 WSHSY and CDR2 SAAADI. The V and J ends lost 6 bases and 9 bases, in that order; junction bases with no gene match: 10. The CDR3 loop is CASRGQGVFGPQHF. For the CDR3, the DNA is TGCGCCAGCAGAGGACAGGGCGTTTTCGGGCCCCAGCATTTT.

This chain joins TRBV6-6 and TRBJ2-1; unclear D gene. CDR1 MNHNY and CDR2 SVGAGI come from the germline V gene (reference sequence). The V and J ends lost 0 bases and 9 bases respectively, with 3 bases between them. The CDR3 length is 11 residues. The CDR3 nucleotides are TGTGCCAGCAGTTACTCCCGTGAGCAGTTCTTC. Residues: CASSYSREQFF.

The CDR3 sequence is CASSPRADSPHWTEAFF. The CDR3 DNA reads TGTGCCAGCAGCCCCCGGGCAGACAGTCCCCATTGGACTGAAGCTTTCTTT. The chain links TRBV7-3 to TRBJ1-1; the D gene is possibly TRBD1 (5 bases). Germline-derived CDR1 and CDR2 are SGHTA and FQGTGA. The CDR3 contains 17 residues. Trimming took 5 bases from V and 5 from J, leaving 24 bases between them. The whole variable domain, filled in from reference TRBV7-3 and TRBJ1-1, reads GAGVSQTPSNKVTEKGKYVELRCDPISGHTALYWYRQSLGQGPEFLIYFQGTGAADDSGLPNDRFFAVRPEGSVSTLKIQRTERGDSAVYLCASSPRADSPHWTEAFFGQGTRLTVV.

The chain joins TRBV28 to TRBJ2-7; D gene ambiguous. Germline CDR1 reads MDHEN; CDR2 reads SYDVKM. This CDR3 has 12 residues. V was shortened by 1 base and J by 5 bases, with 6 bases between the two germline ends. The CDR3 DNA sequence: TGTGCCAGCAGTTTATCAGGTAACGAGCAGTACTTC. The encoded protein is CASSLSGNEQYF.

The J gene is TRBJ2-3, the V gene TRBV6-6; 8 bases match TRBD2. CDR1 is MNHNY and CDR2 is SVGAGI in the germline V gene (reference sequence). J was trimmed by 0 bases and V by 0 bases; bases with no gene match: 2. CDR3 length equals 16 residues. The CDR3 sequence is CASSYSAGGSTDTQYF. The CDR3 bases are TGTGCCAGCAGTTACTCCGCGGGGGGCAGCACAGATACGCAGTATTTT.

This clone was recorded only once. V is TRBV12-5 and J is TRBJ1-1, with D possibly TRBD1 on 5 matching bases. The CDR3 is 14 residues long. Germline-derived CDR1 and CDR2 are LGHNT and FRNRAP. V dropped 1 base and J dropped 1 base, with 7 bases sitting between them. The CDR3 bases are TGTGCTAGTGGTTTGGGCGGACAGAACACTGAAGCTTTCTTT. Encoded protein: CASGLGGQNTEAFF. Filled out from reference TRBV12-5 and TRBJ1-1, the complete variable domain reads DARVTQTPRHKVTEMGQEVTMRCQPILGHNTVFWYRQTMMQGLELLAYFRNRAPLDDSGMPKDRFSAEMPDATLATLKIQPSEPRDSAVYFCASGLGGQNTEAFFGQGTRLTVV.

CDR3 nucleotide sequence: TGTGCCAGCAGCGTAGACCCAGGGGGCGCAGAATGGAACACTGAAGCTTTCTTT. It yields the protein CASSVDPGGAEWNTEAFF. The chain recombines TRBV9 with TRBJ1-1; TRBD1 agrees at 8 bases. The CDR3 length is 18 residues. The J segment lost 1 base and the V segment lost 0 bases, leaving 11 bases of the junction unmatched. Germline values: CDR1 SGDLS, CDR2 YYNGEE.

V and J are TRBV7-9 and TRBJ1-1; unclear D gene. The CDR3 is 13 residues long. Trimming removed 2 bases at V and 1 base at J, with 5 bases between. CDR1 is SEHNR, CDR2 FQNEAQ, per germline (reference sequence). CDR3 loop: CASSLPQNTEAFF. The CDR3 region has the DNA TGTGCCAGCAGCTTACCACAGAACACTGAAGCTTTCTTT. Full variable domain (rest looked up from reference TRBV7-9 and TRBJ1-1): DTGVSQNPRHKITKRGQNVTFRCDPISEHNRLYWYRQTLGQGPEFLTYFQNEAQLEKSRLLSDRFSAERPKGSFSTLEIQRTEQGDSAMYLCASSLPQNTEAFFGQGTRLTVV.

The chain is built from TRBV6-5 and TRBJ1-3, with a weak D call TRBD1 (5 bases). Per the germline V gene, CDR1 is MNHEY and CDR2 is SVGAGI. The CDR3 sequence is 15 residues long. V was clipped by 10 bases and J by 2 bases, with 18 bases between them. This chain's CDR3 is CATRRGGKAGNTIYF. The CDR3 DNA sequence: TGTGCCACGCGAAGGGGAGGGAAGGCTGGAAACACCATATATTTT.